This TCR beta chain was profiled in a study of blood T cells in healthy people across ages. Trimming left V 5 bases short and J 4 bases short, with 9 bases between. Germline V gene data show CDR1 as DFQATT and CDR2 as SNEGSKA (reference sequence). The CDR3 has 12 residues. Together with a sample-barcoded 5' primer, a J-beta primer mix was included in a second PCR lasting roughly 7 to 11 cycles. Every cDNA molecule bore a tag from a template-switch adaptor containing 12 random nucleotides. TCRdb re-called the 5' RACE reads with MiXCR, one entry per CDR3 protein. The top ten clones hold about 12% of a sample with around 1,000,000 distinct CDR3 sequences, 35% to 40% of them seen once.

The TCR comes from a man aged 18-30 years in good health. The chain joins TRBV20-1 to TRBJ2-1; no reliable D call. The source material was blood. The DNA of the CDR3 is TGCAGTGCTGGCGCTCGTTACAATGAGCAGTTCTTC. Its protein is CSAGARYNEQFF.